This TCR beta chain was sequenced in a study of tumor-infiltrating lymphocytes in localized non-small cell lung cancer. Study-wide context: Several tumor histologies, both smoking statuses, and some post-neoadjuvant chemotherapy samples were included. Each patient gave resected tumor and non-adjacent uninvolved lung tissue. Study observations and caveats: Not all patients were TCR sequenced, owing to tissue quantity.

Only in-frame clones appear in the TCRdb table, and some are missing; sequencing was by immunoSEQ multiplex PCR. Among around 5,300 clones listed, approximately 66% were seen once. The CDR3 covers 13 residues. V was clipped by 6 bases and J by 7 bases, with 16 bases between them. Per germline, CDR1 LGHNA and CDR2 YNFKEQ. Regarding this clone: Antigen: not known.

Material: uninvolved lung tissue not adjacent to the tumor. The genes are TRBV4-2 and TRBJ2-7, with D perhaps TRBD1 (5 bases). The origin of this receptor is a human donor with non-small cell lung cancer. CDR3 sequence: CASSRGGAGEQYF. The CDR3 DNA is TGTGCCAGCAGTAGGGGCGGCGCAGGGGAGCAGTACTTC.